This record covers a single T cell receptor beta chain. Its specificity is not known. Using its own MiXCR run on the 5' RACE reads, TCRdb lists one record per CDR3 protein. The sample contains hundreds of thousands of distinct CDR3 sequences, roughly 6% of which appear only once. This sample stems from a study of identical twins. General study findings and limits: Invariant T cells like MAIT and iNKT could partly confound the zero-insertion analyses. Twins' excess sharing was less marked for out-of-frame beta sequences.

The CDR3 totals 16 residues. Germline V gene lookup returns CDR1 SEHNR and CDR2 FQNEAQ (reference sequence). Trimming shortened V by 7 bases and J by 0 bases, and 16 bases separated the two germline ends. The sequencing input was naive T cells sorted from blood. The sequence came from a young man in good health. The rearrangement joins TRBV7-9 to TRBJ2-1; D unresolved. The DNA of the CDR3 is TGTGCCAGCACCCCCTCGCGGATGAGCTCCTACAATGAGCAGTTCTTC. Translated: CASTPSRMSSYNEQFF.